This T cell receptor (beta chain) was observed in a study of T cells in Graves' hyperthyroidism and ophthalmopathy. Study information: Peripheral blood was taken when the disease was first diagnosed, before any treatment began. Study-wide points: Ophthalmopathy was model-predicted a median 6.5 months pre-onset.

RNA transcripts served as the template for amplifying TCR beta CDR3 regions. The study used the HTBI primer set for a first-round RT-PCR of the TCR CDR3. MiXCR was run by TCRdb on the multiplex PCR reads, yielding one entry per CDR3 protein. The table records hundreds of thousands of distinct CDR3 sequences, 15% to 20% of them present only once. Exclusions: uncontrolled infection, other autoimmune disease, pregnancy, lactation. Comments on this clonotype: Antigen: not known.

Germline lookup yields CDR1 DFQATT and CDR2 SNEGSKA (reference sequence). The CDR3 extends over 16 amino acids. V shed 0 bases, J shed 5 bases, and the junction held 7 bases outside the gene matches. The chain carries TRBV20-1 and TRBJ2-2; TRBD2 matches 9 bases. The clonotype originates from a woman aged 45-65 years with Graves' hyperthyroidism that later progressed to Graves' ophthalmopathy. Sequencing was done on a sample of blood. CDR3 nucleotide sequence: TGCAGTGCTAGAGAGTTTCTGAGCGGGGGGACCGGGGAGCTGTTTTTT. Residues: CSAREFLSGGTGELFF.